The 9 T cell receptor beta chains below come from one sample, sequenced in a study of CD8 T cells in ankylosing spondylitis. Notes on the study in general: It appeared that ankylosing spondylitis blood was characterized by a TCR beta motif of roughly 8 highly homologous variants.

MiXCR was run by TCRdb on the 5' RACE reads, yielding one entry per CDR3 protein. The sample includes more than 600,000 distinct CDR3 sequences, around 20% of them seen just once. These receptors' antigens are unknown. Sequenced input: blood, either unsorted or a sorted T cell fraction (not recorded which). The receptors stem from a male donor with ankylosing spondylitis.

This clonotype showed up many times. The chain joins TRBV4-1 to TRBJ2-2; D may be TRBD2 (5 bases). The germline V gene encodes CDR1 MGHRA and CDR2 YSYEKL. The CDR3 consists of 16 residues. With 4 bases removed from V and 1 base from J, the gap between germline ends came to 13 bases. The CDR3 coding sequence is TGCGCCAGCAGCCCCCAGGACTTGATGAACACCGGGGAGCTGTTTTTT. Translating gives CASSPQDLMNTGELFF.

The table lists this clonotype with a few counts. The chain carries TRBV5-1 and TRBJ2-7, with 10 positions matching TRBD1. J gave up 0 bases and V 4 bases, and 4 bases lay outside the gene matches. CDR3 length equals 15 residues. Germline CDR1 is SGHRS and CDR2 is YFSETQ. The CDR3 DNA is TGCGCCAGCAGCGGGGACAGGGGAAGCTCCTACGAGCAGTACTTC. It codes for CASSGDRGSSYEQYF. Supplemented by reference TRBV5-1 and TRBJ2-7, the full variable domain reads KAGVTQTPRYLIKTRGQQVTLSCSPISGHRSVSWYQQTPGQGLQFLFEYFSETQRNKGNFPGRFSGRQFSNSRSEMNVSTLELGDSALYLCASSGDRGSSYEQYFGPGTRLTVT.

The sample holds a few counts of this clonotype. V and J are TRBV20-1 and TRBJ2-5; TRBD1 or TRBD2 may be the D gene (5 bases each). V was pared by 6 bases and J by 5 bases, with 16 bases between. CDR1 is DFQATT, CDR2 SNEGSKA, per germline (reference sequence). The CDR3 contains 13 residues. CDR3 sequence reads: CSATGTFRETQYF. The CDR3, as DNA: TGCAGTGCAACCGGGACCTTCCGGGAGACCCAGTACTTC.

Only one count was recorded for this clonotype. This sequence joins TRBV3-1 and TRBJ2-2; D unresolved. This CDR3 has 12 amino acids. V gave up 2 bases and J gave up 5 bases, with 3 bases separating them. Germline values: CDR1 LGHDT, CDR2 YNNKEL (reference sequence). This chain's CDR3 is CASSQKTGELFF. The DNA for the CDR3 is TGTGCCAGCAGCCAAAAGACCGGGGAGCTGTTTTTT.

This clonotype came up once. The chain combines TRBV7-9 with TRBJ2-2, with a tentative D call TRBD2 (6 bases). With 2 bases removed from V and 5 bases from J, the gap between germline ends came to 12 bases. In germline, CDR1 is SEHNR, CDR2 FQNEAQ (reference sequence). CDR3 length: 15 residues. The CDR3: CASSLWIAGTGELFF. DNA of the CDR3: TGTGCCAGCAGCTTATGGATTGCGGGGACCGGGGAGCTGTTTTTT.

The CDR3 DNA follows: TGTGCCAGCAGCTTGGGGGAGGACGGACTCTTCTATGGCTACACCTTC. This translates into CASSLGEDGLFYGYTF. The chain carries TRBV5-4 and TRBJ1-2; no reliable D call. Trimming took off 0 bases at V and 4 bases at J, with 16 bases between the two ends. The CDR3 covers 16 residues. The V gene's germline CDR1 is SGHNT and CDR2 YYREEE (reference sequence).

This clonotype appeared a few times. The chain is built from TRBV3-1 and TRBJ1-3; tentative D call: TRBD1 (5 bases). Germline V lookup: CDR1 LGHDT, CDR2 YNNKEL (reference sequence). Trimming took off 0 bases at V and 7 bases at J, with 19 bases between the two ends. This CDR3 spans 17 amino acids. Here the CDR3 reads CASSQEQWQGRVNTIYF. CDR3 coding DNA: TGTGCCAGCAGCCAAGAACAGTGGCAGGGAAGAGTCAACACCATATATTTT.

This clonotype was seen only once. V usage is TRBV6-5 and J usage is TRBJ2-7; perhaps TRBD1 as D (6 bases). V gave up 4 bases and J gave up 3 bases, with 13 bases separating them. The CDR3 extends over 14 amino acids. Germline-derived CDR1 and CDR2 are MNHEY and SVGAGI. The CDR3 nucleotides read TGTGCCAGCAGTTCCGGACAGCGCCTCTACGAGCAGTACTTC. Amino acid sequence: CASSSGQRLYEQYF.

The CDR3 coding sequence is TGTGCCAGCAGTGAGACTTTGCCGTGGTGGGTGAACACTGAAGCTTTCTTT. As protein: CASSETLPWWVNTEAFF. The chain combines TRBV6-2 or TRBV6-3 with TRBJ1-1; D is uncertain. Trimming stripped 5 bases from V and 0 bases from J, with 19 bases between. Germline loops: CDR1 MNHEY, CDR2 SVGEGT. There are 17 residues in the CDR3.